Each of the 26 T cell receptor beta chains below was sequenced from the same sample in a study of beta chain features in type 1 diabetes (dated by TCRdb to the late 2010s). The library relied on the immunoSEQ multiplex PCR assay. The entire isolated RNA was reverse transcribed using the High Capacity cDNA Reverse Transcription Kit, and thus expressed TCRB transcripts were sequenced. The immuneACCESS repertoire file appears here via TCRdb, limited to in-frame rearrangements. These files lack a portion of the clones; in checked studies, under half of the deficit traces to unresolved V genes, and the cause of the others is not known. The sample includes some 410,000 clones, with 11% to 15% observed a single time. The ten largest clones represent roughly 0.038% of the sample. The sequenced material came from naive CD4+ T cells from blood. What the cell subset or site label conveys for this sample: true naive CD4+ T cells. These receptors were collected from a man aged 25-45 years in good health.

This clone occurred a few times. The chain carries TRBV6-6 and TRBJ2-1, with D maybe TRBD1 (6 bases). CDR3 length equals 15 residues. Trimming left V 2 bases short and J 4 bases short, with 12 bases between. Germline V gene sequence: CDR1 MNHNY, CDR2 SVGAGI (reference sequence). The CDR3 DNA reads as TGTGCCAGCAGTTACCAGAGGACAGCTTACAATGAGCAGTTCTTC. Its protein is CASSYQRTAYNEQFF.

This clone has a handful of counts. The gene calls are TRBV28 and TRBJ2-7, with D possibly being TRBD1 (5 bases). CDR1 is MDHEN and CDR2 is SYDVKM in the germline V gene. This CDR3 is 16 amino acids long. Trimming took 6 bases from V and 1 from J, leaving 19 bases between them. The CDR3 DNA is TGTGCCAGCAGCCGTCGAACAGGAATCGTATCCTACGAGCAGTACTTC. This gives the protein CASSRRTGIVSYEQYF.

This clone has more than one count but fewer than ten. The V and J genes are TRBV29-1 and TRBJ2-5; D is unresolved. There are 14 residues in the CDR3. CDR1 is SQVTM and CDR2 is ANQGSEA in the germline V gene. Deletions cut 4 bases from V and 5 bases from J, with 17 bases between. In DNA form, the CDR3 reads TGCAGCGTTGTGTGGCAGGTCGTTGTGGAGACCCAGTACTTC. Translation: CSVVWQVVVETQYF. Full variable domain (missing parts from reference TRBV29-1 and TRBJ2-5): SAVISQKPSRDICQRGTSLTIQCQVDSQVTMMFWYRQQPGQSLTLIATANQGSEATYESGFVIDKFPISRPNLTFSTLTVSNMSPEDSSIYLCSVVWQVVVETQYFGPGTRLLVL.

The V and J genes are TRBV25-1 and TRBJ1-6; D gene ambiguous. V was trimmed by 0 bases and J by 6 bases, leaving 12 bases between them. Germline-derived CDR1 and CDR2 are MGHDK and SYGVNS. The CDR3 spans 16 residues. The CDR3 spells CASSEYEGAVNSPLHF. The CDR3 coding sequence is TGTGCCAGCAGTGAATATGAGGGAGCGGTTAATTCACCCCTCCACTTT.

V is TRBV7-6 and J is TRBJ2-1, with D possibly being TRBD2 (5 bases). This CDR3 is built from 17 residues. Germline V gene sequence: CDR1 SGHVS, CDR2 FNYEAQ. Trimming took off 5 bases at V and 0 bases at J, with 17 bases between the two ends. The CDR3 DNA sequence: TGTGCCAGCAGCCAGTTTAATCCGGGGAGCTCCTACAATGAGCAGTTCTTC. Its translation is CASSQFNPGSSYNEQFF.

This clone was detected only a few times. This chain uses TRBV9 with TRBJ2-1; D not certain. This CDR3 is 11 amino acids long. Per germline, CDR1 SGDLS and CDR2 YYNGEE. The ends were cut back, 2 bases at V and 6 bases at J, with 3 bases in the middle. The CDR3 sequence: CASSVSNEQFF. The CDR3 region has the DNA TGTGCCAGCAGCGTCAGCAATGAGCAGTTCTTC. Together with reference TRBV9 and TRBJ2-1, the CDR3 gives the full variable domain: DSGVTQTPKHLITATGQRVTLRCSPRSGDLSVYWYQQSLDQGLQFLIQYYNGEERAKGNILERFSAQQFPDLHSELNLSSLELGDSALYFCASSVSNEQFFGPGTRLTVL.

V gene TRBV4-1 combines with J gene TRBJ2-1; TRBD1 or TRBD2 may be the D gene (5 bases each). Germline V lookup: CDR1 MGHRA, CDR2 YSYEKL. V was cut by 5 bases and J by 6 bases, with 17 bases left in between. The CDR3 has 15 amino acids. The CDR3 DNA reads as TGCGCCAGCAGCGACCGGGACCAGGGCTCCAATGAGCAGTTCTTC. It is translated as CASSDRDQGSNEQFF.

This clone occurred a few times. V and J are TRBV7-9 and TRBJ2-1, with D maybe TRBD2 (6 bases). Between the trimmed V and J ends, which lost 3 bases and 7 bases, there was a span of 10 bases. The CDR3 is made up of 13 amino acids. Per the germline V gene, CDR1 is SEHNR and CDR2 is FQNEAQ (reference sequence). The CDR3 sequence is CASSLYGGNEQFF. The CDR3 DNA follows: TGTGCCAGCAGCTTGTATGGGGGGAATGAGCAGTTCTTC.

The chain recombines TRBV9 with TRBJ1-1; no clear D. The V end was cut by 0 bases, the J end by 5 bases, with 8 bases between. The CDR3 length is 13 residues. Germline values: CDR1 SGDLS, CDR2 YYNGEE. The CDR3 DNA sequence: TGTGCCAGCAGCGTAGCAGGTAGGACTGAAGCTTTCTTT. It encodes CASSVAGRTEAFF.

Only a few counts were recorded for this clone. The chain combines TRBV7-2 with TRBJ2-5; weak D call: TRBD2 (6 bases). V was pared by 5 bases and J by 1 base, with 14 bases between. Per the germline V gene, CDR1 is SGHTA and CDR2 is FQGNSA. The CDR3 is made up of 15 amino acids. In DNA, the CDR3 is TGTGCCAGCAGCGTACACGGGACTCTCCAAGAGACCCAGTACTTC. This sequence encodes CASSVHGTLQETQYF.

The count of this clone is one. The chain joins TRBV10-3 to TRBJ1-6; weak D call: TRBD1 (6 bases). V gave up 7 bases and J gave up 10 bases, with 17 bases separating them. Germline CDR1 reads ENHRY; CDR2 reads SYGVKD. The length of the CDR3 is 14 residues. The CDR3 reads CAIKIEGGGSPLHF. The CDR3 nucleotides read TGTGCCATCAAAATTGAGGGGGGTGGATCACCCCTCCACTTT.

This clone was seen a handful of times. The J gene is TRBJ2-2, the V gene TRBV11-2; weak D call: TRBD2 (6 bases). In germline, CDR1 is SGHAT, CDR2 FQNNGV. The CDR3 consists of 15 residues. V lost 3 bases to trimming and J lost 0 bases, with 8 bases between them. The CDR3, as DNA: TGTGCCAGCAGCTTTGGCGGGACGAACACCGGGGAGCTGTTTTTT. This translates into CASSFGGTNTGELFF.

This chain links TRBV27 with TRBJ1-6; D is undetermined. The V end was cut by 6 bases, the J end by 10 bases, with 13 bases between. Per germline, CDR1 MNHEY and CDR2 SMNVEV (reference sequence). The CDR3 has 13 amino acids. CDR3 DNA: TGTGCCAGCAGGAGGGTGGAGGGCTCACCCCTCCACTTT. Its translation: CASRRVEGSPLHF.

This clone was picked up a small number of times. The chain couples TRBV7-2 to TRBJ2-7; a weak D match, TRBD2 (5 bases). Germline V gene sequence: CDR1 SGHTA, CDR2 FQGNSA. The germline V and J ends were trimmed by 1 base and 2 bases, with 15 bases remaining between them. The CDR3 totals 16 residues. The CDR3 DNA reads as TGTGCCAGCAGCTTAGAAGGAGGACCTATCACCTACGAGCAGTACGTC. Protein: CASSLEGGPITYEQYV.

This clone was observed a few times. This chain joins TRBV6-5 and TRBJ2-1; 13 nucleotides line up with TRBD2. The CDR3 is made up of 16 amino acids. CDR1 and CDR2 (germline): MNHEY, SVGAGI. V lost 2 bases, J lost 7 bases, and 5 bases stayed unmatched. The CDR3 reads CASSYTWTSGSNEQFF. In nucleotides, the CDR3 is TGTGCCAGCAGTTACACCTGGACTAGCGGGAGTAATGAGCAGTTCTTC.

This clone was seen more than once but under ten times. This rearrangement joins TRBV25-1 to TRBJ2-6; D is ambiguous. This CDR3 spans 15 amino acids. The germline V gene encodes CDR1 MGHDK and CDR2 SYGVNS. The ends were cut back, 4 bases at V and 1 base at J, with 8 bases in the middle. The CDR3 DNA sequence: TGTGCCAGCAGTGGGCTAGGGTCTGGGGCCAACGTCCTGACTTTC. Encoded protein: CASSGLGSGANVLTF.

This clone was seen a few times. The CDR3 spells CASSEADKLGWDTQYF. The CDR3 DNA reads as TGTGCCAGCAGTGAAGCCGACAAGCTAGGGTGGGATACGCAGTATTTT. The gene calls are TRBV2 and TRBJ2-3; no definite D call. This CDR3 contains 16 residues. Germline values: CDR1 SNHLY, CDR2 FYNNEI. V lost 0 bases to trimming and J lost 6 bases, with 16 bases between them.

The V call is TRBV6-6, the J call TRBJ2-3, with a possible D match to TRBD1 (5 bases). The CDR3 covers 13 residues. The germline V and J ends were trimmed by 11 bases and 0 bases, with 12 bases remaining between them. CDR1 and CDR2 (germline): MNHNY, SVGAGI (reference sequence). The CDR3 bases are TGTGCCGGAAAGGGGTCTAGCACAGATACGCAGTATTTT. Translating it yields CAGKGSSTDTQYF.

The chain couples TRBV7-8 to TRBJ1-4; 8 nucleotides match TRBD1. Germline V gene sequence: CDR1 SGHVS, CDR2 FQNEAQ. This CDR3 comprises 15 residues. V shed 5 bases, J shed 6 bases, and the junction held 8 bases outside the gene matches. CDR3 sequence reads: CASSHSGTGDEKLFF. CDR3 nucleotide sequence: TGTGCCAGCAGCCACTCCGGGACAGGAGATGAAAAACTGTTTTTT.

The J gene is TRBJ2-1, the V gene TRBV5-4; 9 positions match TRBD1. Germline assignment: CDR1 SGHNT and CDR2 YYREEE (reference sequence). CDR3 length equals 15 residues. Germline trimming cut 2 bases from V and 13 bases from J; bases unmatched to any gene: 13. CDR3 sequence: CASSLRTGDSVRQFF. The CDR3 DNA reads TGTGCCAGCAGCTTAAGGACAGGGGATTCTGTACGACAGTTCTTC.

The J gene is TRBJ1-1, the V gene TRBV10-3; 7 bases are shared with TRBD1. V lost 7 bases to trimming and J lost 3 bases; unmatched junction nucleotides: 5. The CDR3 is 13 amino acids. CDR1 is ENHRY and CDR2 is SYGVKD in the germline V gene. Here the CDR3 reads CAITTDRDTEAFF. The CDR3 DNA reads TGTGCCATCACCACAGACAGGGACACTGAAGCTTTCTTT.

The chain has TRBV15 and TRBJ2-1, with D perhaps TRBD2 (5 bases). The germline gives CDR1 LNHNV, CDR2 YYDKDF (reference sequence). CDR3 length: 17 residues. V shed 0 bases and J shed 6 bases, with 18 bases lying between them. CDR3 in amino acids: CATSRDLGRRVTNEQFF. The CDR3, as DNA: TGTGCCACCAGCAGAGATCTGGGGAGAAGGGTGACCAATGAGCAGTTCTTC.

The chain couples TRBV6-1 to TRBJ2-1; 9 bases map to TRBD2. Germline V gene lookup returns CDR1 MNHNS and CDR2 SASEGT. The CDR3 totals 15 residues. The V and J ends lost 1 base and 6 bases, in that order; junction bases with no gene match: 4. For the CDR3, the DNA is TGTGCCAGCAGTGAAGGTAGCGGGAGTACCAATGAGCAGTTCTTC. Translating it yields CASSEGSGSTNEQFF.

The CDR3 DNA reads as TGTGCCAGCATAGAAAGCGGGAGGGCCAACTACAATGAGCAGTTCTTC. This encodes CASIESGRANYNEQFF. The genes are TRBV7-9 and TRBJ2-1; 10 bases match TRBD2. CDR3 length equals 16 residues. V was clipped by 7 bases and J by 3 bases; unmatched bases: 9. Per the germline V gene, CDR1 is SEHNR and CDR2 is FQNEAQ (reference sequence).

V is TRBV15 and J is TRBJ2-7; no clear D gene. Germline values: CDR1 LNHNV, CDR2 YYDKDF (reference sequence). Trimming took 0 bases from V and 3 from J, leaving 9 bases between them. The CDR3 runs 14 residues. The CDR3 loop is CATSRDRWDYEQYV. The DNA of the CDR3 is TGTGCCACCAGCAGAGATAGGTGGGACTACGAGCAGTACGTC.

V gene TRBV5-1 combines with J gene TRBJ2-1; no firm D call. Germline loops: CDR1 SGHRS, CDR2 YFSETQ. V lost 4 bases to trimming and J lost 5 bases, with 16 bases between them. This CDR3 has 15 amino acids. CDR3 amino acids: CASSPGQVGNNEQFF. The CDR3 bases are TGCGCCAGCAGCCCCGGGCAGGTGGGGAACAATGAGCAGTTCTTC.